The present TCR beta chain was sequenced within a study of graft-versus-host responses after intestinal transplantation. At the level of the study: Transplant recipients had multivisceral, liver-intestinal, or isolated intestinal grafts. Once they had received anti-thymocyte globulin induction, all recipients took tacrolimus and steroids for around 3 years. Study findings and constraints: Where graft-donor T cell macrochimerism was present, patients had high graft-versus-host to host-versus-graft clonal ratios in allografts. The recipient marrow held GvH clones, and some of them showed up first in ileum or blood.

The assay was immunoSEQ multiplex PCR, and TCRdb's table has in-frame clones only and misses some. Found here are 84,000 or so clones, roughly 80% of them singletons; the top ten hold about 0.8%. This clone was counted a single time. What it binds is not known. The TCR comes from a human donor who received an intestinal transplant. This sample comprised unstimulated CD4+ T cells sorted from spleen or lymph node cells, obtained before intestinal transplant.

The CDR3 DNA reads as TGTGCCAGCAGCTTGGATTTGGGTCAGGTGGGCACTGAAGCTTTCTTT. Residues: CASSLDLGQVGTEAFF. This sequence joins TRBV5-4 and TRBJ1-1; D gene uncertain. Germline V gene data show CDR1 as SGHNT and CDR2 as YYREEE (reference sequence). The CDR3 has 16 amino acids. V shed 0 bases and J shed 4 bases, with 16 bases lying between them.